This TCR beta chain stems from a study of PD-1 blockade in mismatch repair-deficient tumors (dated by TCRdb to about 2017). For the study in its entirety: Between late 2013 and 2016, the trial enrolled 75 to 95 consecutive patients with more than nine types of mismatch repair-deficient cancer, all of whom had received prior treatment and were progressing. Tumor-associated T cell clones were tracked in the peripheral blood of patients responding to PD-1 blockade by deep sequencing of TCR CDR3 regions.

Mismatch repair deficiency in every enrolled patient was established by polymerase chain reaction or immunohistochemistry. TCR sequencing was performed for a few patients who responded to pembrolizumab therapy. Pembrolizumab PD-1 blockade was prospectively tested in advanced mismatch repair-deficient cancers, regardless of tissue of origin, in the phase II trial. Peripheral blood T cell samples were gathered serially, both before PD-1 blockade started and at multiple time points afterward. Blood sampling time points were reported as weeks after the first dose of pembrolizumab. Concerning this clone: Its antigen is unknown. Base qualities are not recorded, but no much larger clone differs from it by a single base.

Library construction relied on the immunoSEQ multiplex PCR assay. TCRdb's version of the immuneACCESS table is confined to in-frame rearrangements and falls short of the full clone set. An unresolved V gene accounts for under half of the shortfall where checked; the remainder is of unknown origin. The sample includes more than 95,000 clones, with about 88% observed a single time. The ten largest clones represent less than 15% of the sample. The investigation overall reported the following: Clones residing in the tumor, which were often undetectable in blood before treatment, expanded quickly after pembrolizumab and then contracted, generally before radiologic responses.

Measured from the cysteine to the phenylalanine, the CDR3 is 15 residues long. Only CDR3 DNA is held: 45 bases, read in frame from base 1. The germline V gene sets CDR1 to SGHRS and CDR2 to YFSETQ. V and J lose 0 bases and 0 bases, and a span of 8 bases separates them. The sample was peripheral blood, taken 44 weeks after starting pembrolizumab. The rearranged chain carries TRBV5-1 and TRBJ2-3, with no reliable assignment of the D segment. The clonotype originates from an adult with mismatch repair-deficient cancer. The DNA reads as follows: TGCGCCAGCAGCTTGGATTCGGCTAGCACAGATACGCAGTATTTT. This yields the protein CASSLDSASTDTQYF.